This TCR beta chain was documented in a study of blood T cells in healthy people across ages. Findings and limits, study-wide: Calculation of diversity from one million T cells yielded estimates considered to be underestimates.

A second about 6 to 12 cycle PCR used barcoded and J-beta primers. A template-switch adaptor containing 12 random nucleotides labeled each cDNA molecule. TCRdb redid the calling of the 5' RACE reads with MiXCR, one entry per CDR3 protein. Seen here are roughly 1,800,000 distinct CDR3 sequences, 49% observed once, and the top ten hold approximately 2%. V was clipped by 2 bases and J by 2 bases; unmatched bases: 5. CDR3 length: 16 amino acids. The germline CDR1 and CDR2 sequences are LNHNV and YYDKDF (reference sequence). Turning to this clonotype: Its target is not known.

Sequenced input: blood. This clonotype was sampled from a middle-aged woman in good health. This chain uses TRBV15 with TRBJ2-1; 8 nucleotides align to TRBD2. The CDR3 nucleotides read TGTGCCACCAGCAGATCGCGGGGGGCCACCTACAATGAGCAGTTCTTC. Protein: CATSRSRGATYNEQFF.